This T cell receptor beta chain derives from a study of human T cells and chemical hapten exposure. Study as a whole: Subjects had 2% DPC placed on about 2 cm by about 2 cm of upper inner arm skin for sensitization.

Time point described: patch test 1, 2 weeks after DPC sensitization. Treatment meaning: therapeutic diphenylcyclopropenone sensitization with weekly scalp DPC. Investigators collected blood before applying each patch test. MiXCR, run by TCRdb on the RACE reads, gives a single entry per CDR3 protein. This table holds roughly 380,000 distinct CDR3 sequences, roughly 4.8% found once. This clonotype has only a few counts. CDR1 MNHNS and CDR2 SASEGT come from the germline V gene. V shed 7 bases, J shed 8 bases, and the junction held 15 bases outside the gene matches. This CDR3 contains 16 residues. V usage is TRBV6-1 and J usage is TRBJ2-1; the match to TRBD2 covers 9 bases. The sequence was obtained from a woman aged 50 to 60 with alopecia areata. Some clones in this sample may be carry-over from other donors' samples. The sequencing used whole blood, collected in connection with sensitization to the hapten diphenylcyclopropenone (DPC). The CDR3 DNA reads TGTGCCAGCAAGGGGCGGCTAGCGGGATTGGAGGATGAGCAGTTCTTC. It codes for CASKGRLAGLEDEQFF.